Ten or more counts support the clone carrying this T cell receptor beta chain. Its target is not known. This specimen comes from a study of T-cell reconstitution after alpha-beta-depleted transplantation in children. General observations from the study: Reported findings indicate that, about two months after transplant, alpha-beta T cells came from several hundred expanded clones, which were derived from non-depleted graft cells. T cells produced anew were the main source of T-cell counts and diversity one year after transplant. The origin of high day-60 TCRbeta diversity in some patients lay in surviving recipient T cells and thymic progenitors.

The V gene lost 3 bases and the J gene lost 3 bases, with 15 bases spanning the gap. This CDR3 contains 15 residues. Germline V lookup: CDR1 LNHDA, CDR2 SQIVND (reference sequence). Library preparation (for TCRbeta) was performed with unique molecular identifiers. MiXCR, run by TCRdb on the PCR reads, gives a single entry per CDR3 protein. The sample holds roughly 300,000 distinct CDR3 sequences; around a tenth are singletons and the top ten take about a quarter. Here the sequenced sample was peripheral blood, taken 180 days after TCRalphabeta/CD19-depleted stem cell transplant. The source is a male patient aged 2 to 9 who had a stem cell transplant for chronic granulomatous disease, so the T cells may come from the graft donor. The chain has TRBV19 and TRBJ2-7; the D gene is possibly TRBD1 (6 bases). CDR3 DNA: TGTGCCAGTAGTATTAGGGGGACCCTCGACTACGAGCAGTACTTC. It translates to CASSIRGTLDYEQYF.